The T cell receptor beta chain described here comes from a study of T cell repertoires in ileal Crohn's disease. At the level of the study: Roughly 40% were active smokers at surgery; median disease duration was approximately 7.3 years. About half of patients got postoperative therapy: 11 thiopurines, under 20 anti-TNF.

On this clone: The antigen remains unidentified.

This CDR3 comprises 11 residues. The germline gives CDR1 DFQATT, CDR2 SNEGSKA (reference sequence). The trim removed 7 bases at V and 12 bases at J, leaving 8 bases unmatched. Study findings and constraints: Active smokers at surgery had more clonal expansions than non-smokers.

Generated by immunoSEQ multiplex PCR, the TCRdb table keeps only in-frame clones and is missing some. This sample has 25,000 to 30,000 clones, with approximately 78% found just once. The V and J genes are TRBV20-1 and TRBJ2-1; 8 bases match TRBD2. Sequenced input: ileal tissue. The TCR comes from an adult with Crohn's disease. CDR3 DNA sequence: TGCAGTGTGGTCGTTCGGGGGGGGCAGTTCTTC. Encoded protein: CSVVVRGGQFF.